The rows below give T cell receptor beta chains drawn from one sample of a study of blood T cell repertoires in COVID-19. Generated by immunoSEQ multiplex PCR, the TCRdb table keeps only in-frame clones and is missing some. The data hold about 370,000 clones, with around 90% observed a single time. Sequenced: peripheral blood. These receptors were obtained from a man aged 18 to 35 with active or convalescent COVID-19. The CDR3 runs from the conserved cysteine through the conserved F or W. A D gene is named only where the DNA matches it firmly. Size is omitted from some rows. Given values are once, few, many or a class for expanded clones.

TRBV30,-,-,TRBJ2-6,CAWSVLSSGANVLTF,TGTGCCTGGAGTGTACTTAGCTCTGGGGCCAACGTCCTGACTTTC
TRBV5-1,-,TRBD1,TRBJ2-5,CASTPGQGAETQYF,TGCGCCAGCACCCCGGGACAGGGGGCCGAGACCCAGTACTTC
TRBV19,-,TRBD1,TRBJ1-5,CATKPGQAQNVNQPQHF,TGTGCCACTAAGCCGGGACAGGCCCAAAATGTCAATCAGCCCCAGCATTTT
TRBV27,-,TRBD2,TRBJ2-1,CARCRPREGQDEQFF,TGTGCCAGGTGCAGGCCACGGGAGGGCCAGGATGAGCAGTTCTTC
TRBV27,-,TRBD1,TRBJ2-1,CASSLSTAGGISYNEQFF,TGTGCCAGCAGTTTATCGACGGCAGGGGGCATCTCCTACAATGAGCAGTTCTTC
TRBV3-1/TRBV3-2,-,-,TRBJ1-5,CASSQGQYNQPQHF,TGTGCCAGCAGCCAAGGTCAGTACAATCAGCCCCAGCATTTT
TRBV19,-,-,TRBJ2-1,CATLKGGGSPYNEQFF,TGTGCCACCCTCAAGGGGGGCGGGAGCCCCTACAATGAGCAGTTCTTC
TRBV14,once,-,TRBJ2-5,CASSQVGRGFETQYF,TGTGCCAGCAGCCAAGTCGGGAGAGGGTTCGAGACCCAGTACTTC
TRBV5-6,-,-,TRBJ1-2,CASSGSPPADYGYTF,TGTGCCAGCAGCGGGAGCCCTCCCGCCGACTATGGCTACACCTTC
TRBV24-1,once,TRBD1,TRBJ2-5,CATSDSSGTVKETQYF,TGTGCCACCAGTGATTCCTCCGGGACAGTAAAAGAGACCCAGTACTTC
TRBV6-2/TRBV6-3,-,TRBD1,TRBJ1-2,CASSRPDRNGYTF,TGTGCCAGCAGTCGCCCGGACAGGAACGGCTACACCTTC
TRBV4-2,few,TRBD2,TRBJ2-2,CASSHGLAGETGELFF,TGTGCCAGCAGCCATGGCCTAGCGGGAGAAACCGGGGAGCTGTTTTTT
TRBV9,once,-,TRBJ1-1,CASSVDWAGEAFF,TGTGCCAGCAGCGTGGACTGGGCAGGAGAAGCTTTCTTT
TRBV7-6,-,-,TRBJ2-7,CASSLGGDISYEQYF,TGTGCCAGCAGCTTAGGGGGCGACATCTCCTACGAGCAGTACTTC
TRBV28,-,-,TRBJ2-7,CASSPSVPYEQYF,TGTGCCAGCAGCCCTAGCGTTCCCTACGAGCAGTACTTC
TRBV11-2,-,TRBD1,TRBJ1-1,CASSPGKGASLFTEAFF,TGTGCCAGCAGCCCTGGTAAGGGGGCGAGTTTGTTCACTGAAGCTTTCTTT
TRBV27,-,TRBD2,TRBJ2-3,CASSRGLASDTQYF,TGTGCCAGCAGCAGAGGACTAGCATCTGATACGCAGTATTTT
TRBV7-6,-,TRBD2,TRBJ2-1,CASSSGLANTGNEQFF,TGTGCCAGCAGCTCGGGACTAGCGAACACTGGGAATGAGCAGTTCTTC
TRBV7-8,-,TRBD2,TRBJ2-2,CASSRGGLAGGAGELFF,TGTGCCAGCAGCCGAGGCGGACTAGCGGGGGGGGCCGGGGAGCTGTTTTTT
TRBV2,-,-,TRBJ2-7,CASSDRLSSYEQYF,TGTGCCAGCAGTGACAGGCTCAGCTCCTACGAGCAGTACTTC
TRBV19,-,TRBD2,TRBJ2-1,CASSIGGSLNNEQFF,TGTGCCAGTAGTATCGGCGGGAGCTTGAACAATGAGCAGTTCTTC
TRBV9,-,TRBD1,TRBJ1-3,CASGIDRGAGNTIYF,TGTGCCAGCGGAATCGACAGGGGGGCTGGAAACACCATATATTTT
TRBV10-3,-,TRBD1,TRBJ2-5,CAISPHGQGKKGETQYF,TGTGCCATCAGTCCCCACGGACAGGGAAAAAAGGGAGAGACCCAGTACTTC
TRBV5-1,-,-,TRBJ2-5,CASSLEAGPETQYF,TGCGCCAGCAGCTTGGAGGCAGGGCCGGAGACCCAGTACTTC
TRBV5-6,-,-,TRBJ1-2,CASSVLRGFGYTF,TGTGCCAGCAGCGTACTCAGGGGATTTGGCTACACCTTC
TRBV19,-,-,TRBJ2-3,CASSRQVLGTDTQYF,TGTGCCAGTAGTCGGCAGGTCCTGGGCACAGATACGCAGTATTTT
TRBV28,-,-,TRBJ1-5,CASSRLGAQHF,TGTGCCAGCAGTCGTCTCGGGGCCCAGCATTTT
TRBV4-1,-,-,TRBJ1-4,CASSQVGTTGEKLFF,TGCGCCAGCAGCCAAGTGGGGACAACTGGGGAAAAACTGTTTTTT
TRBV28,-,TRBD2,TRBJ2-7,CASTRTSGTYEQYF,TGTGCCAGCACGCGGACTAGCGGGACTTACGAGCAGTACTTC
TRBV9,-,-,TRBJ2-3,CASSPTSLLARRTDTQYF,TGTGCCAGCAGCCCCACTTCACTCCTAGCGAGACGCACAGATACGCAGTATTTT
TRBV6-1,-,TRBD1,TRBJ2-2,CASSERDRGLKRELFF,TGTGCCAGCAGTGAGAGGGACAGGGGGCTGAAGAGGGAGCTGTTTTTT
TRBV28,-,TRBD1,TRBJ1-4,CASLRPGGSSNEKLFF,TGTGCCAGCTTAAGGCCAGGGGGCAGTTCGAATGAAAAACTGTTTTTT
TRBV12-3/TRBV12-4,-,-,TRBJ2-7,CASSLEPYEQYF,TGTGCCAGCAGTTTAGAGCCCTACGAGCAGTACTTC
TRBV7-2,few,-,TRBJ1-4,CASSDNNEKLFF,TGTGCCAGCAGCGACAATAATGAAAAACTGTTTTTT
TRBV11-2,-,-,TRBJ2-3,CASSRRGSTDTQYF,TGTGCCAGCTCCCGGCGGGGTAGCACTGATACGCAGTATTTT
TRBV7-8,-,TRBD1,TRBJ1-1,CASSSGQGTEAFF,TGTGCCAGCAGCAGTGGACAGGGGACTGAAGCTTTCTTT
TRBV11-3,-,TRBD1,TRBJ2-3,CASSSGQRRGDTQYF,TGTGCCAGCAGCTCGGGACAGAGGAGAGGGGATACGCAGTATTTT
TRBV24-1,-,TRBD1,TRBJ1-5,CATSDLWTGQILNQPQHF,TGTGCCACCAGTGATTTGTGGACGGGACAGATTTTGAATCAGCCCCAGCATTTT
TRBV9,once,-,TRBJ1-1,CASSVDRVTSNTEAFF,TGTGCCAGCAGCGTAGACAGAGTTACGAGTAACACTGAAGCTTTCTTT
TRBV30,-,TRBD1,TRBJ1-3,CAWEPGQGNTIYF,TGTGCCTGGGAACCGGGACAGGGAAACACCATATATTTT
TRBV9,-,TRBD1,TRBJ1-5,CASSPTGAFNQPQHF,TGTGCCAGCTCCCCGACAGGGGCATTCAATCAGCCCCAGCATTTT
TRBV3-1/TRBV3-2,few,TRBD1,TRBJ1-1,CASSQEGDRRNTEAFF,TGTGCCAGCAGCCAAGAGGGGGACAGGCGGAACACTGAAGCTTTCTTT
TRBV21-1,-,-,TRBJ1-1,CASSTYRGRITEAFF,TGTGCCAGCAGCACCTACAGGGGGCGAATTACTGAAGCTTTCTTT
TRBV16,-,-,TRBJ2-5,CASSQTKQEQETQYF,TGTGCCAGCAGCCAAACCAAACAGGAACAAGAGACCCAGTACTTC
TRBV19,-,-,TRBJ1-4,CASRARTNEKLFF,TGTGCCAGTCGCGCGAGAACTAATGAAAAACTGTTTTTT
TRBV29-1,once,TRBD1,TRBJ2-5,CSVEGGQGSGGTQYF,TGCAGCGTTGAAGGAGGACAGGGGTCGGGAGGGACCCAGTACTTC
TRBV7-9,few,-,TRBJ1-1,CASSLNTEAFF,TGTGCCAGCAGCCTAAACACTGAAGCTTTCTTT
TRBV28,-,TRBD2,TRBJ2-1,CAILPGASGRAKQFF,TGTGCCATCCTACCTGGGGCTAGCGGTCGGGCGAAGCAGTTCTTC
TRBV10-1,-,TRBD2,TRBJ2-1,CASKGGDKSLAGGPNEQFF,TGCGCCAGCAAGGGAGGGGATAAGTCGTTGGCGGGAGGGCCCAATGAGCAGTTCTTC
TRBV6-5,once,-,TRBJ1-6,CASSTGLNNNSPLHF,TGTGCCAGCAGTACGGGACTAAATAATAATTCACCCCTCCACTTT
TRBV4-3,-,TRBD1,TRBJ2-1,CASSQEWAGGGSYNEQFF,TGCGCCAGCAGCCAAGAGTGGGCAGGGGGTGGCTCCTACAATGAGCAGTTCTTC
TRBV6-5,-,-,TRBJ2-7,CAGYRDTTYEQYF,TGTGCCGGATACCGGGACACAACCTACGAGCAGTACTTC
TRBV6-2/TRBV6-3,once,-,TRBJ2-7,CASSYGTPRAYEQYF,TGTGCCAGCAGTTACGGGACTCCGCGCGCCTACGAGCAGTACTTC
TRBV27,-,TRBD1,TRBJ1-6,CASSLGQGNSPLHF,TGTGCCAGCAGTTTGGGACAGGGTAATTCACCCCTCCACTTT
TRBV18,-,-,TRBJ1-4,CASSPGENEKLFF,TGTGCCAGCTCACCAGGAGAGAATGAAAAACTGTTTTTT
TRBV9,-,-,TRBJ2-3,CASSVQGTDTQYF,TGTGCCAGCAGCGTACAGGGCACAGATACGCAGTATTTT
TRBV6-2/TRBV6-3,-,-,TRBJ1-4,CASSNGGREKLFF,TGTGCCAGCAGTAACGGGGGTCGTGAAAAACTGTTTTTT
TRBV29-1,-,-,TRBJ1-2,CSAMDSYGYTF,TGCAGCGCCATGGACAGCTATGGCTACACCTTC
TRBV6-5,-,-,TRBJ2-6,CASSYTTVVNVLTF,TGTGCCAGCAGCTACACTACCGTCGTCAACGTGCTGACTTTC
TRBV3-1/TRBV3-2,-,TRBD1,TRBJ1-5,CASSQTKTGVSNQPQHF,TGTGCCAGCAGCCAAACGAAGACAGGGGTTAGCAATCAGCCCCAGCATTTT